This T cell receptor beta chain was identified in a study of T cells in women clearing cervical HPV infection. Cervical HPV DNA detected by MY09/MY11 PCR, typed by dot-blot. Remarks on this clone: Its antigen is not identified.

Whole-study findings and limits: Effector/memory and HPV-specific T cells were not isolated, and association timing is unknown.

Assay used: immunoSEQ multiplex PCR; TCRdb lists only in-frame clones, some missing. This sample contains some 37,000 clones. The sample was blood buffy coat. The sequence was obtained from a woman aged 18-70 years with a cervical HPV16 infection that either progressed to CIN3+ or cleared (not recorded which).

The CDR3 here is CASHLQGDRYGYTF. Incomplete CDR3 DNA: TGTGCCAGCCACTTACAGGGGGATAGGTATGGC. The rearrangement links TRBV5-6 to TRBJ1-2; 8 nucleotides match TRBD1. The read stops 3 residues short of the end of the CDR3; the missing end is completed from the germline J gene. Per germline, CDR1 SGHDT and CDR2 YYEEEE. This CDR3 has 14 amino acids. Trimming took 7 bases from V and 5 from J; bases not matched to a gene: 10.